A selection of T cell receptor beta chains follows, all from one sample in a study of blood T cell repertoires in COVID-19. Generated by immunoSEQ multiplex PCR, the TCRdb table keeps only in-frame clones and is missing some. Seen here are roughly 150,000 clones, around 84% observed once, and the top ten hold roughly 8%. The sequencing sample was made of PBMCs or T cells enriched from blood (not recorded which). The receptor source for this set is a woman in her fifties or sixties who had recovered from COVID-19. Each CDR3 is given with its conserved first and last residue. Fields, in order: V gene, J gene, D gene, CDR3 protein, CDR3 DNA. D genes are given only for firm matches.

V: TRBV19
J: TRBJ2-1
D: NA
CDR3: CASGYRDGNEQFF
DNA: TGTGCCAGTGGTTACAGGGATGGTAATGAGCAGTTCTTC

V: TRBV7-8
J: TRBJ2-5
D: TRBD1
CDR3: CASSLGDRGTQYF
DNA: TGTGCCAGCAGCTTAGGGGACAGGGGGACCCAGTACTTC

V: TRBV3-1/TRBV3-2
J: TRBJ1-2
D: TRBD1
CDR3: CASSQDQGVNYGYTF
DNA: TGTGCCAGCAGCCAAGACCAGGGGGTTAACTATGGCTACACCTTC

V: TRBV6-2/TRBV6-3
J: TRBJ2-1
D: TRBD2
CDR3: CASSYSGRSNNEQFF
DNA: TGTGCCAGCAGTTATAGCGGGAGGAGCAACAATGAGCAGTTCTTC

V: TRBV3-1/TRBV3-2
J: TRBJ2-3
D: TRBD2
CDR3: CASTTLAGITDTQYF
DNA: TGTGCCAGCACCACACTAGCGGGGATCACAGATACGCAGTATTTT

V: TRBV7-2
J: TRBJ1-1
D: NA
CDR3: CASSPTGLNTEAFF
DNA: TGTGCCAGCAGCCCCACGGGGTTGAACACTGAAGCTTTCTTT

V: TRBV19
J: TRBJ1-2
D: TRBD1
CDR3: CASSPQGARSYTF
DNA: TGTGCCAGTAGTCCCCAGGGGGCGCGGAGCTACACCTTC

V: TRBV12-3/TRBV12-4
J: TRBJ1-2
D: NA
CDR3: CATWLYGYTF
DNA: TGTGCCACCTGGCTCTATGGCTACACCTTC

V: TRBV5-4
J: TRBJ1-2
D: TRBD1
CDR3: CASISRDSTLYGYTF
DNA: TGTGCCAGCATTTCACGGGACAGCACTCTCTATGGCTACACCTTC

V: TRBV4-3
J: TRBJ2-7
D: NA
CDR3: CASSQGHGSGEQYF
DNA: TGCGCCAGCAGCCAGGGACACGGAAGCGGCGAGCAGTACTTC